The rows below give T cell receptor beta chains drawn from one sample of a study of CD8+CD57+ T cells in acquired aplastic anemia. TCRdb processed the reads anew with MiXCR; each CDR3 protein has one entry. Of some 70,000 distinct CDR3 sequences in the sample, under 65% were seen once. The sequenced sample was sorted CD4+, CD8+, or CD8+CD57+ T cells (not recorded which) from PBMCs. These receptors originate from a human donor in good health, serving as a control. Both conserved end residues are part of each CDR3.

v_call	j_call	cdr3_aa
TRBV4-1	TRBJ1-3	CASSQSAGGGNTIYF
TRBV20-1	TRBJ1-6	CSADPGLGNSPLHF
TRBV9	TRBJ1-2	CASSTTEYGYTF
TRBV20-1	TRBJ2-1	CSARGSVAYNEQFF
TRBV6-1	TRBJ1-4	CARSGVGETNEKLFF
TRBV12-3/TRBV12-4	TRBJ2-1	CASSIPRTGVNEQFF
TRBV20-1	TRBJ1-6	CSARGLQNSPLHF
TRBV7-2	TRBJ1-1	CASSLSPVNTEAFF
TRBV10-2	TRBJ1-5	CASSESIGGGSQHF
TRBV4-1	TRBJ2-7	CASSLFGTSGGYEQYF
TRBV12-3/TRBV12-4	TRBJ2-1	CASSRDYNEQFF
TRBV18	TRBJ1-1	CTSSGTGWGDTEAFF
TRBV9	TRBJ2-7	CASSADSHREQYF
TRBV19	TRBJ1-2	CASSMDSALYGYTF
TRBV2	TRBJ1-4	CASSDGVQGVEKLFF
TRBV20-1	TRBJ2-7	CSAVQGFEQYF
TRBV7-9	TRBJ2-3	CASSYRASGGGGPDTQYF
TRBV7-9	TRBJ2-7	CASSLGQGNTYEQYF